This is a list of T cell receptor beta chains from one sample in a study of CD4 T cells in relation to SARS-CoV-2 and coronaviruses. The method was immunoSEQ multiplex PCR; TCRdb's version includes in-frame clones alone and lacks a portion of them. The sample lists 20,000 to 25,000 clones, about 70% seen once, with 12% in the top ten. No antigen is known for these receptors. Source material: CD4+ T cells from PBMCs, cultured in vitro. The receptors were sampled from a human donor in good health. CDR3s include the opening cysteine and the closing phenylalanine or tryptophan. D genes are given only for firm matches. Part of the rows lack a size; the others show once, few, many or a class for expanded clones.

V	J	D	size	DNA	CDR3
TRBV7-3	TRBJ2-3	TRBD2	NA	TGTGCCAGCAATCCGGATAGCGGGATTACAGATACGCAGTATTTT	CASNPDSGITDTQYF
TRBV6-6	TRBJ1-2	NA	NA	TGTGCCAGCAGTTCTTCTGGCGGGCGAGGCTACACCTTC	CASSSSGGRGYTF
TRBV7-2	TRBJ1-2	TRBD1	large	TGTGCCAGCAGCGGGTATTTACAGGGGTCTTACTATGGCTACACCTTC	CASSGYLQGSYYGYTF
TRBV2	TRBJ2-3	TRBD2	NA	TGTGCCAGCACTCCCCCCCTAGCGGGACGAGCAGATACGCAGTATTTT	CASTPPLAGRADTQYF
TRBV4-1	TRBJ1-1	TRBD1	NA	TGCGCCAGCAGCCAAGGGGACAGGGGGAACACTGAAGCTTTCTTT	CASSQGDRGNTEAFF
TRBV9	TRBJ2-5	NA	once	TGTGCCAGCAGCCCCTCGGGGACTGCTTGGGCCCAAGAGACCCAGTACTTC	CASSPSGTAWAQETQYF
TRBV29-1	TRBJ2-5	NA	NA	TGCAGCGTTTCCCAAGCAGAGACCCAGTACTTC	CSVSQAETQYF
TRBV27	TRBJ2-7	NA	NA	TGTGCCAGCAGTTTAAACCCGGACCCCTACGAGCAGTACTTC	CASSLNPDPYEQYF
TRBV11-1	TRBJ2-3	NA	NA	TGTGCCAGCAGCTTAGCGTTGGGGGGCAGGGGAGATACGCAGTATTTT	CASSLALGGRGDTQYF
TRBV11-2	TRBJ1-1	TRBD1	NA	TGTGCCAGCGGATTCGGACAGGTAAACACTGAAGCTTTCTTT	CASGFGQVNTEAFF